This TCR beta chain was captured by sequencing in a study of cytomegalovirus exposure and HLA in healthy donors. Broader study findings: Follow-up analysis later connected one missense variant in DCLRE1C with trimming of TCR beta V- and J-genes. In a later analysis, parvovirus B19, influenza, CMV and Epstein-Barr virus appeared linked to several top co-occurrence clusters. Immune exposure data for these donors was limited to CMV serostatus.

The CDR3 length is 16 residues. V dropped 1 base and J dropped 1 base, with 8 bases sitting between them. The germline gives CDR1 SGHVS, CDR2 FQNEAQ. The PCR used 60 Vbeta and 13 Jbeta primers. Data came from immunoSEQ multiplex PCR; TCRdb stores just in-frame clones and leaves some out. This table has around 200,000 clones, roughly 79% appearing once. This clone was counted between two and nine times. What it recognizes is unknown. J is TRBJ2-6 and V is TRBV7-8, with a weak D call TRBD1 (5 bases). The source is a woman between 40 and 50 years old in good health and CMV-seronegative. Sequencing was done on a sample of PBMCs. DNA for the CDR3: TGTGCCAGCAGCTTAGTAGGGGCATCTGGGGCCAACGTCCTGACTTTC. This gives the protein CASSLVGASGANVLTF. Supplemented by reference TRBV7-8 and TRBJ2-6, the full variable domain reads GAGVSQSPRYKVAKRGQDVALRCDPISGHVSLFWYQQALGQGPEFLTYFQNEAQLDKSGLPSDRFFAERPEGSVSTLKIQRTQQEDSAVYLCASSLVGASGANVLTFGAGSRLTVL.